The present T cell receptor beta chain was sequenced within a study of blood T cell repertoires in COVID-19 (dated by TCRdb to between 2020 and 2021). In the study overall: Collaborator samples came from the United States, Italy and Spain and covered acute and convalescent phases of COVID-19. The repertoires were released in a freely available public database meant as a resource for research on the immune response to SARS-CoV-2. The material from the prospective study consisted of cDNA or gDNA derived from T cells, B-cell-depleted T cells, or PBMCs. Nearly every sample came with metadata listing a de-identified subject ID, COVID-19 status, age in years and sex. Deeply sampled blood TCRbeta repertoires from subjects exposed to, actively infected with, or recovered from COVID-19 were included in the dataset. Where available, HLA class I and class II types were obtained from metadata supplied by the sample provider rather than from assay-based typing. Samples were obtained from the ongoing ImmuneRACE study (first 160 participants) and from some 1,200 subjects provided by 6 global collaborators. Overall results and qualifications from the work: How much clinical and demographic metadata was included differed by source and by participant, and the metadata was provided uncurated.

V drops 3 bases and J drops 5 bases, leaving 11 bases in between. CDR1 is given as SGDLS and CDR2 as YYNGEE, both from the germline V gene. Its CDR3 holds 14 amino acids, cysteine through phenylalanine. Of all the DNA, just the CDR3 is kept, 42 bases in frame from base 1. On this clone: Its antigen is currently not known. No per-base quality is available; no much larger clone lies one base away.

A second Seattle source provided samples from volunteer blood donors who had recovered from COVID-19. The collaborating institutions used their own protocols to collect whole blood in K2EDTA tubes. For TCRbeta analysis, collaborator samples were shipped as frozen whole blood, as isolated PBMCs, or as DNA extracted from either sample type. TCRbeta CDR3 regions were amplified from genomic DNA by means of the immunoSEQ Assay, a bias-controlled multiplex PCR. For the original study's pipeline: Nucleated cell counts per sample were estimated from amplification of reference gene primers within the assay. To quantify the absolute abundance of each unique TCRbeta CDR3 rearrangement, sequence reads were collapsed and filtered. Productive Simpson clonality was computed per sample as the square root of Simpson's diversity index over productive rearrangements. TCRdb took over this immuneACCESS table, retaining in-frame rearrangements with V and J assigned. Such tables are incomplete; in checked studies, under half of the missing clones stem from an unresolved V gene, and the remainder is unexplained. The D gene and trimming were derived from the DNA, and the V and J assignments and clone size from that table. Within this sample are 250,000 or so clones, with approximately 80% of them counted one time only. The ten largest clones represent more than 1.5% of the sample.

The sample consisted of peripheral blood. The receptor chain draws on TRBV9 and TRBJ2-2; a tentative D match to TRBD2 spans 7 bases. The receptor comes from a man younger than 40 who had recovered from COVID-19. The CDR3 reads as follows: CASSGGGGTGELFF. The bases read TGTGCCAGCAGCGGGGGAGGGGGAACCGGGGAGCTGTTTTTT.